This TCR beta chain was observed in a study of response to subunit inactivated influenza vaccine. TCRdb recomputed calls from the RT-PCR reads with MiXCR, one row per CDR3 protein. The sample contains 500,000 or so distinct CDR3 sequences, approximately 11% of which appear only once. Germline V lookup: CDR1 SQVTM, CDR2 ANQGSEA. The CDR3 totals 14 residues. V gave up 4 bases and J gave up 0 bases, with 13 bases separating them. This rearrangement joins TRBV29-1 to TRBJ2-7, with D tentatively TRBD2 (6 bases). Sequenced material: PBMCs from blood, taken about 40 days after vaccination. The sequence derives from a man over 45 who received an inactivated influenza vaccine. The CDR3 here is CSVVRDVSSYEQYF. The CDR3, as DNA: TGCAGCGTTGTGCGGGACGTGAGCTCCTACGAGCAGTACTTC.